A single sample is the source of the 31 T cell receptor beta chains below, sequenced in a study of post-analysis software for immune sequencing data. Study results and caveats: Patients showed TRBV5-6, TRBV5-1 and TRBV20-1 among several TRBV segments more frequent than in controls.

The antigens of these receptors remain unknown. Prepared TCR beta cDNA libraries contained unique molecular identifiers. TCRdb called the PCR reads again in MiXCR, with one record for every CDR3 protein. The top ten hold about 1.4% of the sample, which has 150,000 to 200,000 distinct CDR3 sequences, roughly 30% seen once. Sequenced material: blood. Receptors were obtained from a girl between 5 and 17 years old with multiple sclerosis.

The genes are TRBV29-1 and TRBJ2-1; 7 nucleotides agree with TRBD2. The ends lost 6 bases at V and 4 bases at J; junction bases unmatched: 6. This CDR3 region has 13 residues. Germline lookup yields CDR1 SQVTM and CDR2 ANQGSEA. CDR3 nucleotide sequence: TGCAGCGTGTCTCGGGACTATTACAATGAGCAGTTCTTC. This encodes CSVSRDYYNEQFF.

This clonotype was found once. Being one base from a much bigger clone, this may be a read error. This sequence joins TRBV5-1 and TRBJ2-7; D might be TRBD2 (6 bases). The V gene lost 1 base and the J gene lost 10 bases, with 21 bases spanning the gap. This CDR3 has 15 residues. Germline CDR1 reads SGHRS; CDR2 reads YFSETQ. In DNA form, the CDR3 reads TGCGCCAGCAGCTTGATGGAGGGCCTAGGAGAGATCCAGTACTTC. As protein: CASSLMEGLGEIQYF.

This clonotype was observed once. This may arise from a read error, as a much more abundant clone is one base away. The chain uses TRBV29-1 and TRBJ2-7, with a possible D match to TRBD2 (5 bases). V lost 7 bases and J 3 bases, leaving 13 bases between the germline ends. Looked up from germline, CDR1 is SQVTM and CDR2 is ANQGSEA. The CDR3 length is 12 residues. The CDR3 protein is CSDDPGNYEQYF. The CDR3 region has the DNA TGCAGCGATGACCCCGGGAACTACGAGCAGTACTTC.

The rearrangement joins TRBV5-1 to TRBJ1-2; D might be TRBD1 (6 bases). Germline V gene data show CDR1 as SGHRS and CDR2 as YFSETQ. The V end was cut by 0 bases, the J end by 7 bases, with 16 bases between. The CDR3 is made up of 15 amino acids. The CDR3 coding sequence is TGCGCCAGCAGCTTGGGTACAGGGTACGCTCCTGGCTACACCTTC. Protein sequence: CASSLGTGYAPGYTF.

This clonotype was counted many times. J is TRBJ2-6 and V is TRBV10-3, with D unresolved. Germline values: CDR1 ENHRY, CDR2 SYGVKD. V was clipped by 7 bases and J by 2 bases, with 9 bases between them. This CDR3 comprises 14 residues. CDR3 loop: CAITFDPGANVLTF. As DNA, the CDR3 is TGTGCCATCACCTTCGATCCTGGGGCCAACGTCCTGACTTTC.

This clonotype appeared many times. V is TRBV7-8 and J is TRBJ2-1, with D possibly TRBD2 on 8 matching bases. CDR3 length: 18 residues. Germline V gene lookup returns CDR1 SGHVS and CDR2 FQNEAQ. V gave up 3 bases and J gave up 3 bases, with 21 bases separating them. The CDR3 loop is CASSFGGVLDRSYNEQFF. For the CDR3, the DNA is TGTGCCAGCAGCTTCGGGGGGGTTTTGGACAGGAGCTACAATGAGCAGTTCTTC.

This clonotype has a count of ten or more. The junction and the germline gene differ at one end; a read error may be behind it. The chain couples TRBV20-1 to TRBJ2-1; tentatively, D is TRBD2 (5 bases). The V gene's germline CDR1 is DFQATT and CDR2 SNEGSKA (reference sequence). This CDR3 is built from 15 residues. In nucleotides, the CDR3 is TGTAGTGGCGGGCTACTTATAGGCTCCTACAATGAGCAGTTCTTC. Protein product: CSGGLLIGSYNEQFF.

This clonotype was counted many times. The gene calls are TRBV4-2 and TRBJ2-1, with a weak D call TRBD2 (5 bases). V lost 0 bases to trimming and J lost 8 bases, with 14 bases between them. Germline CDR1 is LGHNA and CDR2 is YNFKEQ. This CDR3 has 15 residues. For the CDR3, the DNA is TGTGCCAGCAGCCAAGAAAGAACTAGGGAAGATGAGCAGTTCTTC. Protein sequence: CASSQERTREDEQFF.

This clonotype was recorded many times. This chain joins TRBV20-1 and TRBJ2-4; D may be TRBD1 or TRBD2 (5 bases each). Germline CDR1 and CDR2: DFQATT and SNEGSKA (reference sequence). V was trimmed by 0 bases and J by 6 bases, leaving 12 bases between them. The CDR3 contains 14 residues. This chain's CDR3 is CSARDRGTGNIQYF. In DNA, the CDR3 is TGCAGTGCTAGAGATCGTGGGACGGGAAACATTCAGTACTTC.

A note on this clonotype: This may stem from a read error, because a much larger clone lies one nucleotide away. V and J are TRBV24-1 and TRBJ2-3, with D possibly being TRBD2 (5 bases). Per germline, CDR1 KGHDR and CDR2 SFDVKD. V was shortened by 4 bases and J by 4 bases, with 14 bases between the two germline ends. CDR3 size: 15 residues. CDR3 protein: CATSELEDGADTQYF. The DNA of the CDR3 is TGTGCCACCAGTGAGTTGGAGGACGGGGCAGATACGCAGTATTTT.

This clonotype was observed at least ten times. The CDR3 here is CASSRGWQEHNEQFF. The CDR3 nucleotides read TGTGCCAGCAGCCGGGGGTGGCAGGAGCACAATGAGCAGTTCTTC. V and J are TRBV7-2 and TRBJ2-1, with a possible D match to TRBD2 (6 bases). CDR1 and CDR2 (germline): SGHTA, FQGNSA. Trimming took 5 bases from V and 5 from J, leaving 16 bases between them. CDR3 length: 15 residues.

The rearrangement joins TRBV12-3 or TRBV12-4 to TRBJ2-3, with a weak D call TRBD2 (6 bases). CDR3 length equals 14 residues. Trimming shortened V by 4 bases and J by 5 bases, and 13 bases separated the two germline ends. The CDR3 here is CASSWGGKGDTQYF. The CDR3 DNA reads as TGTGCCAGCAGTTGGGGCGGGAAAGGAGATACGCAGTATTTT.

This chain joins TRBV13 and TRBJ1-6; D may be TRBD1 (6 bases). This CDR3 is 12 amino acids long. The V gene lost 5 bases and the J gene lost 14 bases, with 13 bases spanning the gap. CDR1 and CDR2 from the germline V gene are PRHDT and FYEKMQ (reference sequence). The CDR3 DNA is TGTGCCAGCAGCCTACAGGGCGGTTCCCTCCACTTT. It yields the protein CASSLQGGSLHF.

The table lists this clonotype with a few counts. This may come from a read error, since a much larger clone is one base off. Here the CDR3 DNA reads TGCAGCGTTGAATTCGTGACAGGGGCTACCTCTGGGGCCAACGTCCGGACTTTC. Its protein is CSVEFVTGATSGANVRTF. The chain combines TRBV29-1 with TRBJ2-6; 8 bases fit TRBD1. The germline V gene has CDR1 SQVTM and CDR2 ANQGSEA. The CDR3 runs 18 residues.

This clonotype was observed a handful of times. The V and J genes are TRBV12-3 or TRBV12-4 and TRBJ2-3; 9 positions match TRBD1. This CDR3 has 15 residues. The ends lost 5 bases at V and 2 bases at J; junction bases unmatched: 5. For the CDR3, the DNA is TGTGCCAGCAGTGTCCGGGACAGGGACACAGATACGCAGTATTTT. Its protein is CASSVRDRDTDTQYF.

This clonotype showed up many times. The chain is built from TRBV24-1 and TRBJ2-1; a weak D match, TRBD2 (5 bases). V was trimmed by 3 bases and J by 3 bases, leaving 14 bases between them. The CDR3 is 16 residues long. Germline V CDR1 and CDR2: KGHDR, SFDVKD. CDR3 nucleotides: TGTGCCACCAGTGATGCTGCAAATCGGGGCTACAATGAGCAGTTCTTC. Protein sequence: CATSDAANRGYNEQFF.

In this sample, this clonotype turned up many times. The chain uses TRBV20-1 and TRBJ2-7; 13 bases align to TRBD2. J gave up 5 bases and V 6 bases, and 10 bases lay outside the gene matches. The CDR3 has 15 amino acids. CDR1 is DFQATT, CDR2 SNEGSKA, per germline (reference sequence). CDR3 region: CSAPVTSGRANEQYF. The CDR3 coding sequence is TGCAGTGCGCCAGTTACTAGCGGGAGGGCCAACGAGCAGTACTTC.

This chain links TRBV5-1 with TRBJ2-3; 9 positions match TRBD2. Trimming removed 8 bases from V and 3 bases from J; junction bases left unmatched: 10. The germline V gene encodes CDR1 SGHRS and CDR2 YFSETQ. This CDR3 has 15 amino acids. The DNA for the CDR3 is TGCGCCAGTGCCCATAGCGGGAGTAGTACAGATACGCAGTATTTT. Translated: CASAHSGSSTDTQYF.

This chain links TRBV12-3 or TRBV12-4 with TRBJ1-2; D not certain. The CDR3 consists of 13 residues. Trimming cost V 3 bases and J 8 bases, with 13 bases left between them. As DNA, the CDR3 is TGTGCCAGCAGTTTTATCGCGGTGCCCGGCTACACCTTC. It is translated as CASSFIAVPGYTF.

This clonotype was detected many times. The rearrangement uses TRBV27 and TRBJ2-7, with D possibly TRBD1 on 5 matching bases. Germline CDR1 and CDR2: MNHEY and SMNVEV (reference sequence). The V and J ends lost 8 bases and 2 bases respectively, with 10 bases between them. CDR3 length equals 12 residues. CDR3: CASGATAYEQYF. The CDR3 DNA is TGTGCCAGCGGGGCAACGGCCTACGAGCAGTACTTC.

V and J are TRBV12-3 or TRBV12-4 and TRBJ1-5; D not certain. The CDR3 has 16 amino acids. V lost 6 bases to trimming and J lost 3 bases, with 18 bases between them. CDR3 sequence reads: CASSQDGRSVNQPQHF. In DNA form, the CDR3 reads TGTGCCAGCAGCCAAGACGGACGGAGCGTCAATCAGCCCCAGCATTTT.

This clonotype appeared many times. The chain links TRBV15 to TRBJ2-5; D call uncertain. This CDR3 contains 12 residues. V lost 0 bases, J lost 2 bases, and 1 base lay in between. CDR1 is LNHNV, CDR2 YYDKDF, per germline (reference sequence). The CDR3 DNA follows: TGTGCCACCAGCAGAGATCAAGAGACCCAGTACTTC. Residues: CATSRDQETQYF. The full variable domain, its missing parts supplied by reference TRBV15 and TRBJ2-5, is DAMVIQNPRYQVTQFGKPVTLSCSQTLNHNVMYWYQQKSSQAPKLLFHYYDKDFNNEADTPDNFQSRRPNTSFCFLDIRSPGLGDTAMYLCATSRDQETQYFGPGTRLLVL.

The chain has TRBV4-1 and TRBJ2-2; no reliable D call. Germline V gives CDR1 MGHRA, CDR2 YSYEKL. V was cut by 1 base and J by 7 bases, with 10 bases left in between. There are 14 residues in the CDR3. The DNA for the CDR3 is TGCGCCAGCAGCCAAGTCGAGCATGGCGGGGAGCTGTTTTTT. It specifies CASSQVEHGGELFF.

In its sample, this clonotype was seen many times. The CDR3 here is CSVVGGAGDTQYF. The CDR3 region has the DNA TGCAGCGTTGTTGGGGGGGCGGGGGATACGCAGTATTTT. The chain is built from TRBV29-1 and TRBJ2-3; D is possibly TRBD2 (7 bases). The CDR3 is 13 amino acids. V gave up 4 bases and J gave up 6 bases, with 14 bases separating them. Germline V gene data show CDR1 as SQVTM and CDR2 as ANQGSEA.

This clonotype appeared many times. The chain joins TRBV3-1 to TRBJ2-1; D unclear. Trimming stripped 2 bases from V and 5 bases from J, with 4 bases between. Germline V gene data show CDR1 as LGHDT and CDR2 as YNNKEL (reference sequence). The CDR3 extends over 12 amino acids. CDR3 coding DNA: TGTGCCAGCAGCCAATCGGACAATGAGCAGTTCTTC. Amino acids: CASSQSDNEQFF.

This sequence joins TRBV12-3 or TRBV12-4 and TRBJ2-3; 8 nucleotides align to TRBD2. V was pared by 5 bases and J by 0 bases, with 7 bases of the junction left unmatched. The CDR3 runs 16 residues. The CDR3 bases are TGTGCCAGCAGTCCGGGGGCTAGCGGGAGCACAGATACGCAGTATTTT. This sequence encodes CASSPGASGSTDTQYF.

Concerning this clonotype itself: A much larger clone is a single base away; this may be a read error. V usage is TRBV7-7 and J usage is TRBJ2-4, with D perhaps TRBD1 (5 bases). The CDR3 is made up of 13 amino acids. Per the germline V gene, CDR1 is SSHAT and CDR2 is FNYEAQ (reference sequence). The CDR3 loop is CASSLGYRNEQYF. CDR3 nucleotides: TGTGCTAGCAGCTTAGGATACAGGAATGAGCAGTACTTC.

The chain employs TRBV18 and TRBJ1-4; TRBD1 matches 10 bases. Germline lookup yields CDR1 KGHSH and CDR2 LQKENI. The CDR3 contains 18 residues. Trimming took 8 bases from V and 4 from J; bases not matched to a gene: 16. CDR3 residues: CASANQATGTGVNEKLFF. CDR3 DNA sequence: TGTGCCAGCGCGAACCAAGCAACCGGGACAGGGGTTAATGAAAAACTGTTTTTT.

The rearrangement links TRBV24-1 to TRBJ2-3, with TRBD2 matching 9 bases. This CDR3 is 19 amino acids long. Germline-derived CDR1 and CDR2 are KGHDR and SFDVKD. The V gene end was trimmed by 3 bases and the J gene end by 3 bases; junction bases not matched to a gene: 15. The CDR3 here is CATSDLASGNPGGTDTQYF. CDR3 sequence (DNA): TGTGCCACCAGTGATCTGGCTAGCGGGAACCCCGGAGGGACAGATACGCAGTATTTT.

The chain has TRBV15 and TRBJ2-4, with no clear D. The better agreement between TRBJ2-7 and the DNA end casts doubt on the J call. This CDR3 region has 14 residues. The germline V gene encodes CDR1 LNHNV and CDR2 YYDKDF (reference sequence). In nucleotides, the CDR3 is TGTGCCACCAGCAGAGAGGGCCAGCCCTACGAGCAGTACTTC. This codes for CATSREGQPYEQYF.

This clonotype has a count of ten or more. This chain joins TRBV6-6 and TRBJ2-1; a possible D gene is TRBD1 (6 bases). Germline CDR1 is MNHNY and CDR2 is SVGAGI (reference sequence). Between the trimmed V and J ends, which lost 8 bases and 4 bases, there was a span of 12 bases. This CDR3 is built from 13 residues. The DNA for the CDR3 is TGTGCCAGCGGGAGACAGGTTTACAATGAGCAGTTCTTC. Translating gives CASGRQVYNEQFF.